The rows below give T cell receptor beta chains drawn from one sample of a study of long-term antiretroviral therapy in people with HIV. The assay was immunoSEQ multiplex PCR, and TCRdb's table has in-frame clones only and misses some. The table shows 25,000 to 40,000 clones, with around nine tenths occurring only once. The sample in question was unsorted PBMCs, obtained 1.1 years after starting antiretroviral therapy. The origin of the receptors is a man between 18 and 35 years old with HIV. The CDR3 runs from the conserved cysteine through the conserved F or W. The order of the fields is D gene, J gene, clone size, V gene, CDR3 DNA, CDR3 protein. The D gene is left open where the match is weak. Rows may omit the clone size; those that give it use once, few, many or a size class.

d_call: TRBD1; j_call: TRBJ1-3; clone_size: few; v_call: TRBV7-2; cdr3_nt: TGTGCCAGCAGCTCCGGGGACAGGAGTTCTGGAAACACCATATATTTT; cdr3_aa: CASSSGDRSSGNTIYF
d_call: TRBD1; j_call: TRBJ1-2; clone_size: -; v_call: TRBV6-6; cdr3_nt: TGTGCCAGCAGCTCGGGACAGTATGGCTACACCTTC; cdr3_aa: CASSSGQYGYTF
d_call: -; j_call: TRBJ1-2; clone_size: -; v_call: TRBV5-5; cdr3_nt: TGTGCCAGCAGCTTGGTTCCAGTAGGCGGCTCCTATGGCTACACCTTC; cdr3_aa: CASSLVPVGGSYGYTF
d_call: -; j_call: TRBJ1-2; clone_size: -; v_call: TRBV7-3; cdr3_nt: TGTGCCAGCAGCGGCTCTCCGGGGGGAGGTGCTAATGGCTACACCTTC; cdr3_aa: CASSGSPGGGANGYTF
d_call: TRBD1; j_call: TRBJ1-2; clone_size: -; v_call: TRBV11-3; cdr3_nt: TGTGCCAGCAGCTCAGACCGGGACAGGCTCGATTTTAACTATGGCTACACCTTC; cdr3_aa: CASSSDRDRLDFNYGYTF
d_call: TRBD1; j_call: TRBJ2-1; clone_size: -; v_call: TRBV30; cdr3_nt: TGTGCCTGGATCACCCAGGGGGTCTACAATGAGCAGTTCTTC; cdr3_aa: CAWITQGVYNEQFF
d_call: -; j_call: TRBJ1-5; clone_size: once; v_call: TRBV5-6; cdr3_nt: TGTGCCAGCAGACAATCATCTCCAGGGGACGATCAGCCCCAGCATTTT; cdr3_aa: CASRQSSPGDDQPQHF
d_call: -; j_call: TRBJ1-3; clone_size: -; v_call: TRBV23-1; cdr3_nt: TGCGCCAGCAGTCAGCGGGCAAACAGAAACACCATATATTTT; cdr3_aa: CASSQRANRNTIYF
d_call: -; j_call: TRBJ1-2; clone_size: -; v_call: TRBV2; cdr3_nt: TGTGCCAGCAGTGAAGTCAGGGCACGAGGCTACACCTTC; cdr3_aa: CASSEVRARGYTF
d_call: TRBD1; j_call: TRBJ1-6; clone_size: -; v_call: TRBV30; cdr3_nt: TGTGCCTGGGACAGGGAAGGTTCACCCCTCCACTTT; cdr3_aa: CAWDREGSPLHF
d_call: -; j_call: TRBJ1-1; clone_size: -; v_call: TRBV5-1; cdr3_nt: TGCGCCAGCAGCTCCAACAGGGTAAACACTGAAGCTTTCTTT; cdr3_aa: CASSSNRVNTEAFF
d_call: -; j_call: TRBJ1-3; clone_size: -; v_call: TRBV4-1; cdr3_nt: TGCGCCAGCAGCCAAGATCTCGGATCCTCTGGAAACACCATATATTTT; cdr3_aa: CASSQDLGSSGNTIYF
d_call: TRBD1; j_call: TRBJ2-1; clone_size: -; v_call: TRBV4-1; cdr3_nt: TGCGCCAGCAGCCAGTTTCCAGGGGGCGCTGAGCAGTTCTTC; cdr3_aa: CASSQFPGGAEQFF
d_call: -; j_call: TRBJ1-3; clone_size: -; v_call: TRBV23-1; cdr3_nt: TGCGCCAGCAGTCACTCCGTGGAGGGGGAGATACGCTCTGGAAACACCATATATTTT; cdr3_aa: CASSHSVEGEIRSGNTIYF
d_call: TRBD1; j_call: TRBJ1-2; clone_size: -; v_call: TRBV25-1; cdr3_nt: TGTGCCAGCAGTGAATTAGGGACCGGCGGGACAGGGACCTATGGCTACACCTTC; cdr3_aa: CASSELGTGGTGTYGYTF
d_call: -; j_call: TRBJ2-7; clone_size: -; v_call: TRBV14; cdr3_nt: TGTGCCAGCAGCCAAGATACAGGGATAAGCGCCTACGAGCAGTACTTC; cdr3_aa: CASSQDTGISAYEQYF
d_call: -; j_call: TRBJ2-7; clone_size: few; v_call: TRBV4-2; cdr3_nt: TGTGCCAGCAGCCAAGGGGTCTGGAATTCCTACGAGCAGTACTTC; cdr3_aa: CASSQGVWNSYEQYF
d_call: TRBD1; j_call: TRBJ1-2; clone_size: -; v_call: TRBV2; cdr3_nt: TGTGCCAGACCCCTGGGGAGGGGGCGTGACTATGGCTACACCTTC; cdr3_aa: CARPLGRGRDYGYTF
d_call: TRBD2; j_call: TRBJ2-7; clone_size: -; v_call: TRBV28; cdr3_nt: TGTGCCAGCAGTTTGGGGACTAGCGGGACGTACGAGCAGTACTTC; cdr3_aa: CASSLGTSGTYEQYF
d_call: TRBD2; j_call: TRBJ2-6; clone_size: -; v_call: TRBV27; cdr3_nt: TGTGCCAGCAGTTTAGTGGGGGGGGTCTCCGGGGCCAACGTCCTGACTTTC; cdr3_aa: CASSLVGGVSGANVLTF
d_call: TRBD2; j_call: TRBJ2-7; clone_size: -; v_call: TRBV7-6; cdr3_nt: TGTGCCAGCAGCTTAGCGAGAAGTGTGAGGCCTAGCGGGAACTACGAGCAGTACTTC; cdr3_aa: CASSLARSVRPSGNYEQYF
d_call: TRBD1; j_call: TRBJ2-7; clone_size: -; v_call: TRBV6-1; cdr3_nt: TGTGCCAGCAGTGAAGAATTACAGGGGGCCTACGAGCAGTACTTC; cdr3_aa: CASSEELQGAYEQYF
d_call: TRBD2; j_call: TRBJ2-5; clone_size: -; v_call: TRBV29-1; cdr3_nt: TGCAGCGCTAAAAATAGCGGGGGCCAAGAGACCCAGTACTTC; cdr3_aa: CSAKNSGGQETQYF
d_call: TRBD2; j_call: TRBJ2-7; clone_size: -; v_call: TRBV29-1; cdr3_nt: TGCAGCGTGCAACCTAGCGGGGGAGGAATCTACGAGCAGTACTTC; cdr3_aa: CSVQPSGGGIYEQYF
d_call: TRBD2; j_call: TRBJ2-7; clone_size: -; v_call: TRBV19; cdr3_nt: TGTGCCAGTAGTATAGCCGGGGGGAGCTACGAGCAGTACTTC; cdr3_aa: CASSIAGGSYEQYF
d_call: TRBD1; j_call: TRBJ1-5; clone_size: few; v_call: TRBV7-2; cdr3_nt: TGTGCCAGCAGCTTGGGCCCAGACAGGGAGGGGCAGCCCCAGCATTTT; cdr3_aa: CASSLGPDREGQPQHF
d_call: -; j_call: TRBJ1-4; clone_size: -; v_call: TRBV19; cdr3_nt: TGTGCCAGTAGATCTACGGGCTACAGGGAAAAGCTGTTTTTT; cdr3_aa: CASRSTGYREKLFF
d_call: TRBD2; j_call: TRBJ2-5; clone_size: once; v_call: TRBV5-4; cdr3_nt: TGTGCCGGGGGACTAGCGGGAGTACGGGAGACCCAGTACTTC; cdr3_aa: CAGGLAGVRETQYF
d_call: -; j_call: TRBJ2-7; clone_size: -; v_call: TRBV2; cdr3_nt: TGTGCCAGCAGTGACGCCCCCCGGTACGAGCAGTACTTC; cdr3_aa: CASSDAPRYEQYF
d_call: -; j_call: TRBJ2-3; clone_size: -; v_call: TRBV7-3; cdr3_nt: TGTGCCAGCAGCTCCCCTGGCTGGGGGGAGCCGGATACGCAGTATTTT; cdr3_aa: CASSSPGWGEPDTQYF
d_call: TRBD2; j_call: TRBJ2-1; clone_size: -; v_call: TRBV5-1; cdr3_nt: TGCGCCAGCAGCTTTCCGGGACTAAAACCCGGTGAGCAGTTCTTC; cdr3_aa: CASSFPGLKPGEQFF
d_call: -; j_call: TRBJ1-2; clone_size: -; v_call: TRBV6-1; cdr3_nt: TGTGCCAGCAGTGAAGTTGGATCAGGGTACAACTATGGCTACACCTTC; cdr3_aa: CASSEVGSGYNYGYTF
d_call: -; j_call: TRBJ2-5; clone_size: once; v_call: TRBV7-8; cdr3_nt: TGTGCCAGCAGCTTAGAGGGAGTGGGGGGTCAGTACTTC; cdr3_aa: CASSLEGVGGQYF
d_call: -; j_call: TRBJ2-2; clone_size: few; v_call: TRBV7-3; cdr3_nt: TGTGCCAGCAGCACCGACGGCGGGGAGCTGTTTTTT; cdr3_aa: CASSTDGGELFF
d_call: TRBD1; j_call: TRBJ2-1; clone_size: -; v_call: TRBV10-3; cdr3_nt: TGTGCCATCAGTGGACAGGGGGGCGATGAGCAGTTCTTC; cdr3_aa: CAISGQGGDEQFF
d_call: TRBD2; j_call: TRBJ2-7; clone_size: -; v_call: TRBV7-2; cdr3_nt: TGTGCCAGCAGCTTAGGGCGGGGGGCTACCTACGAGCAGTACTTC; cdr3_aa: CASSLGRGATYEQYF
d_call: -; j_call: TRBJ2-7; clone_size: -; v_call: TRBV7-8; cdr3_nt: TGTGCCAGCAGCTTCCCCCCTTTCCGCGAGCAGTACTTC; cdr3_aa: CASSFPPFREQYF
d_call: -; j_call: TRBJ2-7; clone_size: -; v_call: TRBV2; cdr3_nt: TGTGCCAGCAGGAAGACTGACGGTGTAGGGGAGCAGTACTTC; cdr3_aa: CASRKTDGVGEQYF
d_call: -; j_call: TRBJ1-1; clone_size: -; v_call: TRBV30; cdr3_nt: TGTGCCTGGAGTGTATACCTCATGGCCAAGTTAAACACTGAAGCTTTCTTT; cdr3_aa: CAWSVYLMAKLNTEAFF
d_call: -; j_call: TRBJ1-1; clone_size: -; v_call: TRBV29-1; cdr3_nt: TGCAGCGCTAGGGGTCTTGCGGCTGAAGCTTTCTTT; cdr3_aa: CSARGLAAEAFF
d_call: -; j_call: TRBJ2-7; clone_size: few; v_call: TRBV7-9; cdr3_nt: TGTGCCAGCAGCATGGGCCGGGTTCTCTACGAGCAGTACTTC; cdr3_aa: CASSMGRVLYEQYF
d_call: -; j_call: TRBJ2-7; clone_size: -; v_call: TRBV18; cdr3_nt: TGTGCCAGCTCACCAGGGCTCCTCGGCTACGAGCAGTACTTC; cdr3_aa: CASSPGLLGYEQYF
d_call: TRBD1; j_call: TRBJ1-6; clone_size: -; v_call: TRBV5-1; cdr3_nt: TGCGCCAGCAGCCTCGGTGGACAGGGCACCTATAATTCACCCCTCCACTTT; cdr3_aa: CASSLGGQGTYNSPLHF
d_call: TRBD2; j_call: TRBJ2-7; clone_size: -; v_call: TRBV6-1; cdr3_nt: TGTGCCAGCAGTGCCCTAGCGGGAACAATCAACGAGCAGTACTTC; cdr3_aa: CASSALAGTINEQYF
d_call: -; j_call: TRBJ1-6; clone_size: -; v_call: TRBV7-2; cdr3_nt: TGTGCCAGCAGCTCCAGGGAAAATTCACCCCTCCACTTT; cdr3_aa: CASSSRENSPLHF
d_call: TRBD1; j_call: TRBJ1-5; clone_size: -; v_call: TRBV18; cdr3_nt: TGTGCCAGCTCACCGAGGCAGACAGGGGTCATCAATCAGCCCCAGCATTTT; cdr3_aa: CASSPRQTGVINQPQHF
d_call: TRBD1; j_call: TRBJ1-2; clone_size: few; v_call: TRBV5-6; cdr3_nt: TGTGCCAGCAGGCTGACTCAGACAGGGGTCGATGGCTACACCTTC; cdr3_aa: CASRLTQTGVDGYTF
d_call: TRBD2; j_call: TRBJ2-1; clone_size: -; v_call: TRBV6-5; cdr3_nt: TGTGCCAGCAGTTACTCGCGGGGGTACAATGAGCAGTTCTTC; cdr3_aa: CASSYSRGYNEQFF
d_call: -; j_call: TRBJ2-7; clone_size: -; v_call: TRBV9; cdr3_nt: TGTGCCAGCAGCGTAGTAGGGAACTCCTACGAGCAGTACTTC; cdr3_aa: CASSVVGNSYEQYF
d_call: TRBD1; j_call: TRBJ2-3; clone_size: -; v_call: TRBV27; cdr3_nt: TGTGCCAGCAGTTTAAGAACAGGGGGCGAGGGTACGCAGTATTTT; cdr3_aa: CASSLRTGGEGTQYF
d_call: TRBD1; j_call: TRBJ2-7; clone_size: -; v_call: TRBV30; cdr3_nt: TGTGCCTGGAGTTATCCACGGACAGGAGGCCAACTAACCTACGAGCAGTACTTC; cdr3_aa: CAWSYPRTGGQLTYEQYF
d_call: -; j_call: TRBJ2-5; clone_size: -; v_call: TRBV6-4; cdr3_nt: TGTGCCAGCAGTGAGCGGCCCGCAGAGACCCAGTACTTC; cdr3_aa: CASSERPAETQYF
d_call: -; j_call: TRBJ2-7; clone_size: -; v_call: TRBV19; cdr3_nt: TGTGCCAGTAGTCTTCAGGACAGCTCCTACGAGCAGTACTTC; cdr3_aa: CASSLQDSSYEQYF